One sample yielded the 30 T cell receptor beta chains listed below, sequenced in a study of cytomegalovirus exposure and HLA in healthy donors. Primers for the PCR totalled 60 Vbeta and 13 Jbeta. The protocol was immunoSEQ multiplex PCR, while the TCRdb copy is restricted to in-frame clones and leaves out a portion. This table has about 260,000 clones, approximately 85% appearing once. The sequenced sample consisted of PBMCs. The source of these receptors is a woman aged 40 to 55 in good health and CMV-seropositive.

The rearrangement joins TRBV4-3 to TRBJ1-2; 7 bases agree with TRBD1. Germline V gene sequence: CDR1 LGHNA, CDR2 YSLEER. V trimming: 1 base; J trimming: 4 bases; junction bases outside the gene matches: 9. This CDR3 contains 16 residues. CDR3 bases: TGCGCCAGCAGCCAAGGGACAGGTGCGGGGTCCTATGGCTACACCTTC. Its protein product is CASSQGTGAGSYGYTF.

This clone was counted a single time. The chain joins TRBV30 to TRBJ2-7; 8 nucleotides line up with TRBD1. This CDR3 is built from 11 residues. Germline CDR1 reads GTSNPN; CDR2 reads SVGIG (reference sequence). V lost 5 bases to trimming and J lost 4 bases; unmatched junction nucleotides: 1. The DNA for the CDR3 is TGTGCCTGGGACAGGGGTTACGAGCAGTACTTC. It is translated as CAWDRGYEQYF.

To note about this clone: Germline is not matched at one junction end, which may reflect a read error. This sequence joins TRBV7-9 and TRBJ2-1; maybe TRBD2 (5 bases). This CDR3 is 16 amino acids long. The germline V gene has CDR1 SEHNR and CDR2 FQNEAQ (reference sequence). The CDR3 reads CSSSLPRGMGYNEQFF. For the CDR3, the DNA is TGTTCCAGCAGCCTGCCCCGGGGAATGGGCTACAATGAGCAGTTCTTC. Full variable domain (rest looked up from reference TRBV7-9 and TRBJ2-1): DTGVSQNPRHKITKRGQNVTFRCDPISEHNRLYWYRQTLGQGPEFLTYFQNEAQLEKSRLLSDRFSAERPKGSFSTLEIQRTEQGDSAMYLCSSSLPRGMGYNEQFFGPGTRLTVL.

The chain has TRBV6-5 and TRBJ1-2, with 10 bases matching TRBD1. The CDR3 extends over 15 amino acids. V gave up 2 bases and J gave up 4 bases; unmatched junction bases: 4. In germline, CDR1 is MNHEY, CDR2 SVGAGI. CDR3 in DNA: TGTGCCAGCAGTTACCGCGGACAGGGGGGCTATGGCTACACCTTC. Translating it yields CASSYRGQGGYGYTF.

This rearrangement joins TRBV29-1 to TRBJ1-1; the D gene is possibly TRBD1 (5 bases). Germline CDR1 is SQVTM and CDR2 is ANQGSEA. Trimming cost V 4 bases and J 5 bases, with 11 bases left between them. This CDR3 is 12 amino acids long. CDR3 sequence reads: CSVGMGGTEAFF. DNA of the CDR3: TGCAGCGTTGGTATGGGGGGTACTGAAGCTTTCTTT.

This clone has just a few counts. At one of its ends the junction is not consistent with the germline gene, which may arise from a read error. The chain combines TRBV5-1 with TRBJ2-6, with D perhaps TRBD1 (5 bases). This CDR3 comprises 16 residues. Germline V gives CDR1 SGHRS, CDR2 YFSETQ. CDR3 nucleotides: TGCGCCAGCAGCTTGGCCGACACGTCTGGGGCCAACGGCCTGACTTTC. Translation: CASSLADTSGANGLTF.

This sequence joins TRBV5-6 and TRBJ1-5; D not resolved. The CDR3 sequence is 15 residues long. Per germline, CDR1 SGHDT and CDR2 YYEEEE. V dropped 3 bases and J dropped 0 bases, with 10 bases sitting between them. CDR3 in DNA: TGTGCCAGCAGCTGGAGGGCTTATAGCAATCAGCCCCAGCATTTT. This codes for CASSWRAYSNQPQHF.

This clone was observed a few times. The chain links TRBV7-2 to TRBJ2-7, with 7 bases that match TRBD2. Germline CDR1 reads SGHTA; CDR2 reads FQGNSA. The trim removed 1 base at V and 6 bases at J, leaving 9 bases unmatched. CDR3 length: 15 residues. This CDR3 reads CASSLVSSGLLEQYF. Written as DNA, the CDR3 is TGTGCCAGCAGCTTAGTCTCCTCGGGACTACTCGAGCAGTACTTC.

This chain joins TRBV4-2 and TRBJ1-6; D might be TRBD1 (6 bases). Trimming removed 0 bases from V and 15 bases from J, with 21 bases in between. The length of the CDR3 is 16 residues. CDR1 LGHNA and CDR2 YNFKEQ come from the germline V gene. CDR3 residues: CASSQDLVGGPRRLHF. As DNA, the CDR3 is TGTGCCAGCAGCCAAGATCTGGTAGGGGGTCCTCGGCGCCTCCACTTT.

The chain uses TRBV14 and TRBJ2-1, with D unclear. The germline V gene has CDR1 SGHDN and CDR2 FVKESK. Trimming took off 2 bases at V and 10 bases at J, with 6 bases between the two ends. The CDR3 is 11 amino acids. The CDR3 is CASSQSQEQFF. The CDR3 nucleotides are TGTGCCAGCAGCCAATCTCAGGAGCAGTTCTTC.

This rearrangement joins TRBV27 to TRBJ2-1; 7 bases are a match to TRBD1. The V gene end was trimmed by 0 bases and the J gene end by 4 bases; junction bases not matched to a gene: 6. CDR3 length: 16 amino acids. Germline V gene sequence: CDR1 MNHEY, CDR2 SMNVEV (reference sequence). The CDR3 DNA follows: TGTGCCAGCAGTTTATCCGGGACAGCTATTTACAATGAGCAGTTCTTC. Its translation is CASSLSGTAIYNEQFF.

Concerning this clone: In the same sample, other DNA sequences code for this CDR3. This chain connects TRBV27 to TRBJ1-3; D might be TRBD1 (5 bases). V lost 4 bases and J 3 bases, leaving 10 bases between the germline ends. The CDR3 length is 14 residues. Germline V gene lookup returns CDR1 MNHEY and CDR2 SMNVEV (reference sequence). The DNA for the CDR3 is TGTGCCAGCAGTTCGGGGGGGAGTGGAAACACCATATATTTT. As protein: CASSSGGSGNTIYF.

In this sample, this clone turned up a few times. The DNA for the CDR3 is TGCGCCAGCAGCCAGAGTAAGGGGGATGAGCAGTTCTTC. Protein sequence: CASSQSKGDEQFF. This sequence joins TRBV4-1 and TRBJ2-1, with D possibly matching TRBD1 (6 bases). The CDR3 has 13 residues. V lost 3 bases to trimming and J lost 8 bases, with 11 bases between them. CDR1 and CDR2 (germline): MGHRA, YSYEKL.

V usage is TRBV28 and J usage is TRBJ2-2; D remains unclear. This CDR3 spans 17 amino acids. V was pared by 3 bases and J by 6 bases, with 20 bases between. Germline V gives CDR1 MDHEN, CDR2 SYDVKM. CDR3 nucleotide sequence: TGTGCCAGCAGTTTCAGTCCCCGGCCCCTGACACCCGGGGAGCTGTTTTTT. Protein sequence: CASSFSPRPLTPGELFF.

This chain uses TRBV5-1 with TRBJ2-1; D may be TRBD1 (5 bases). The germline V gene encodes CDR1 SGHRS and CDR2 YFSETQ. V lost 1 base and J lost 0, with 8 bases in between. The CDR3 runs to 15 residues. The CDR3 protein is CASSLPQGSYNEQFF. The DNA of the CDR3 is TGCGCCAGCAGCTTGCCCCAGGGCTCCTACAATGAGCAGTTCTTC.

For the CDR3, the DNA is TGCGCCAGCAGCCCTAACTCAGGAGGGGAGACCCAGTACTTC. Its translation: CASSPNSGGETQYF. The chain joins TRBV5-1 to TRBJ2-5, with D tentatively TRBD2 (6 bases). Trimming shortened V by 4 bases and J by 5 bases, and 15 bases separated the two germline ends. The length of the CDR3 is 14 residues. Germline lookup yields CDR1 SGHRS and CDR2 YFSETQ.

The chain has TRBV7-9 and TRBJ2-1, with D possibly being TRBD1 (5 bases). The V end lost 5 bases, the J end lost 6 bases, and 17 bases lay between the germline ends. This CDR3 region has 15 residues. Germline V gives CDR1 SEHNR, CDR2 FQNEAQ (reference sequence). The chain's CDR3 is CASSHPLTQGNEQFF. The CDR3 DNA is TGTGCCAGCAGCCACCCCCTGACTCAGGGCAATGAGCAGTTCTTC. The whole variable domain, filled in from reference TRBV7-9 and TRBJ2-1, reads DTGVSQNPRHKITKRGQNVTFRCDPISEHNRLYWYRQTLGQGPEFLTYFQNEAQLEKSRLLSDRFSAERPKGSFSTLEIQRTEQGDSAMYLCASSHPLTQGNEQFFGPGTRLTVL.

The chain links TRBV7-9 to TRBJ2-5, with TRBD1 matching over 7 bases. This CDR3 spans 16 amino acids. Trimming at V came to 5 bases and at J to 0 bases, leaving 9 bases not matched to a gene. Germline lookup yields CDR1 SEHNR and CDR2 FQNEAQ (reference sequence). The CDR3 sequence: CASSRTGPSYQETQYF. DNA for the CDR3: TGTGCCAGCAGCCGGACAGGTCCTTCGTACCAAGAGACCCAGTACTTC. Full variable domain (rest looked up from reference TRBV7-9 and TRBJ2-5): DTGVSQNPRHKITKRGQNVTFRCDPISEHNRLYWYRQTLGQGPEFLTYFQNEAQLEKSRLLSDRFSAERPKGSFSTLEIQRTEQGDSAMYLCASSRTGPSYQETQYFGPGTRLLVL.

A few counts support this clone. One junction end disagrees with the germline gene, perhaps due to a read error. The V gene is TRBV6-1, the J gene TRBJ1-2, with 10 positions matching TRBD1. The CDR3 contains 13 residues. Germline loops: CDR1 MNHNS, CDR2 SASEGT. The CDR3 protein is CASSDTGTGASNF. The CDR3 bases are TGTGCCAGCAGTGACACCGGGACAGGGGCCTCTAACTTC.

The CDR3 nucleotides are TGTGCCAGCAGCTCGCAGGGGGCGGTGAGGACTGAAGCTTTCTTT. Protein sequence: CASSSQGAVRTEAFF. The gene calls are TRBV7-3 and TRBJ1-1, with 8 bases aligning to TRBD1. The germline V gene encodes CDR1 SGHTA and CDR2 FQGTGA. This CDR3 region has 15 residues. V shed 4 bases and J 5 bases; nucleotides not matched to a gene: 9.

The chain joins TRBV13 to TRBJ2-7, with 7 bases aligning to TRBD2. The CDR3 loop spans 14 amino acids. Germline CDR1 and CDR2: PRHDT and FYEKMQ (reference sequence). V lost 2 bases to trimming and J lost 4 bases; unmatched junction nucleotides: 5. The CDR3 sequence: CASSLREGLYEQYF. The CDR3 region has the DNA TGTGCCAGCAGCTTAAGGGAGGGCCTGTACGAGCAGTACTTC.

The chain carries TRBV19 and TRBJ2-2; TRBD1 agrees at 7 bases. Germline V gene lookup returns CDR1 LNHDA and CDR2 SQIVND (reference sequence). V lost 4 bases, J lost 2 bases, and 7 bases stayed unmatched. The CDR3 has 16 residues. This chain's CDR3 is CASSTPTGSNTGELFF. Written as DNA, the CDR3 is TGTGCCAGTAGTACCCCGACAGGGAGCAACACCGGGGAGCTGTTTTTT.

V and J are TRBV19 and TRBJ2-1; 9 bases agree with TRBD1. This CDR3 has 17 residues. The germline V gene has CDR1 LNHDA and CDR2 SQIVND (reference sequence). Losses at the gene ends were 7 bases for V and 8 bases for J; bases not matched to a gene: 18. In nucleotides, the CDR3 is TGTGCCAGTAACGAAACGCCGGGACAGGGATTGACTGATGAGCAGTTCTTC. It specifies CASNETPGQGLTDEQFF.

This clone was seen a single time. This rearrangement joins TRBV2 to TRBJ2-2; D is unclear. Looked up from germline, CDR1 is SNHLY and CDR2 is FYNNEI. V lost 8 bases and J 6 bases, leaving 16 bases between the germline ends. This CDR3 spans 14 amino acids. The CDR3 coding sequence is TGTGCCAGCCAATTGGCCTCTCCCGCCGGGGAGCTGTTTTTT. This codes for CASQLASPAGELFF.

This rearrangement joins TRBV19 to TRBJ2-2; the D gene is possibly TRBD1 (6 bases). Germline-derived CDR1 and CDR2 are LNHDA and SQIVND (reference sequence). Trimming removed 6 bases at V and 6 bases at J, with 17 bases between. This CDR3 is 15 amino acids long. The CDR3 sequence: CASRGQRPGAGELFF. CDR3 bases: TGTGCCAGTAGGGGCCAGAGGCCAGGGGCCGGGGAGCTGTTTTTT.

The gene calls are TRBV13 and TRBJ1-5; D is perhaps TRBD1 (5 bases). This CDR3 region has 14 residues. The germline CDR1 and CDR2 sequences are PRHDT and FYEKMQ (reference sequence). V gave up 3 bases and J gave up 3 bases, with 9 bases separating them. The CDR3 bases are TGTGCCAGCAGCTTCGGGGGAAACAATCAGCCCCAGCATTTT. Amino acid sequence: CASSFGGNNQPQHF.

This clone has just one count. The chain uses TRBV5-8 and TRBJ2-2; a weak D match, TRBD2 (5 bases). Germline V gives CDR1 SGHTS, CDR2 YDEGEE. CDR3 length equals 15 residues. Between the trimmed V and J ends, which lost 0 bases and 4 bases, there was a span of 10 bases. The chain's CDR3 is CASSLDAGVTGELFF. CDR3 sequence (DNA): TGTGCCAGCAGCTTGGACGCGGGTGTCACCGGGGAGCTGTTTTTT.

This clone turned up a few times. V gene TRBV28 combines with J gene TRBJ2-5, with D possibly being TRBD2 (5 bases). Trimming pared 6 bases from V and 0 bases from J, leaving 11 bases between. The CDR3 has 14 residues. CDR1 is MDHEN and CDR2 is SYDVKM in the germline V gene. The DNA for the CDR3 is TGTGCCAGCAGCCCTTTGGGAGACCAAGAGACCCAGTACTTC. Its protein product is CASSPLGDQETQYF.

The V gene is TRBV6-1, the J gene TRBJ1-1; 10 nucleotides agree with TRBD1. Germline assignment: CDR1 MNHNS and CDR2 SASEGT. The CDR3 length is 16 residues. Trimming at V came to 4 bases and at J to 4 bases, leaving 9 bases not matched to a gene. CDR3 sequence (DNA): TGTGCCAGCAGTGTCCGGGACAGGGGAGTAAGCACTGAAGCTTTCTTT. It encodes CASSVRDRGVSTEAFF.

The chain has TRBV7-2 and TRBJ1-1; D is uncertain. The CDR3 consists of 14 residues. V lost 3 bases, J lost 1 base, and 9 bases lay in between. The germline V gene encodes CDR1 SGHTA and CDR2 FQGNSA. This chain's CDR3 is CASSFGQENTEAFF. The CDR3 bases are TGTGCCAGCAGCTTCGGCCAGGAGAACACTGAAGCTTTCTTT. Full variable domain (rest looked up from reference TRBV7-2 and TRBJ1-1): GAGVSQSPSNKVTEKGKDVELRCDPISGHTALYWYRQSLGQGLEFLIYFQGNSAPDKSGLPSDRFSAERTGGSVSTLTIQRTQQEDSAVYLCASSFGQENTEAFFGQGTRLTVV.